These 26 T cell receptor beta chains share one sample of origin, sequenced in a study of blood T cell repertoires in COVID-19. The data were produced by immunoSEQ multiplex PCR, yet TCRdb's version contains in-frame clones alone and is incomplete. Counted here are 180,000 or so clones, more than 80% occurring once; the ten biggest clones make up approximately 8%. The sequencing input was peripheral blood. Receptors were obtained from a woman in her fifties or sixties with acute or convalescent COVID-19.

The chain has TRBV6-1 and TRBJ2-7, with TRBD1 matching over 8 bases. J was trimmed by 2 bases and V by 6 bases; bases with no gene match: 12. CDR3 length equals 16 residues. Germline CDR1 and CDR2: MNHNS and SASEGT. The CDR3 reads CASRERTGILAYEQYF. CDR3 bases: TGTGCCAGCAGAGAACGGACAGGGATCCTCGCCTACGAGCAGTACTTC.

The rearrangement uses TRBV7-9 and TRBJ1-4; TRBD1 matches at 9 bases. The CDR3 is 16 residues long. V was pared by 4 bases and J by 10 bases, with 13 bases of the junction left unmatched. The germline gives CDR1 SEHNR, CDR2 FQNEAQ (reference sequence). DNA of the CDR3: TGTGCCAGCAGCTCCGCAGGGACAGGGAAAGTGGGAAAACTGTTTTTT. Its translation is CASSSAGTGKVGKLFF.

The chain combines TRBV7-8 with TRBJ1-6, with no clear D. Between the trimmed V and J ends, which lost 4 bases and 0 bases, there was a span of 13 bases. This CDR3 has 17 amino acids. Germline V gene sequence: CDR1 SGHVS, CDR2 FQNEAQ. The CDR3 reads CASSSAVWSSYNSPLHF. The DNA of the CDR3 is TGTGCCAGCAGCTCGGCAGTGTGGAGCTCCTATAATTCACCCCTCCACTTT. The entire variable domain, with the rest obtained from reference TRBV7-8 and TRBJ1-6, is as follows: GAGVSQSPRYKVAKRGQDVALRCDPISGHVSLFWYQQALGQGPEFLTYFQNEAQLDKSGLPSDRFFAERPEGSVSTLKIQRTQQEDSAVYLCASSSAVWSSYNSPLHFGNGTRLTVT.

The rearrangement joins TRBV5-1 to TRBJ2-1; weak D call: TRBD2 (5 bases). This CDR3 has 14 residues. V gave up 7 bases and J gave up 5 bases, with 16 bases separating them. Germline assignment: CDR1 SGHRS and CDR2 YFSETQ. CDR3 residues: CASRWAGMDNEQFF. As DNA, the CDR3 is TGCGCCAGCCGCTGGGCGGGCATGGACAATGAGCAGTTCTTC.

The rearrangement joins TRBV9 to TRBJ1-6; TRBD1 agrees at 8 bases. V shed 4 bases and J 9 bases; nucleotides not matched to a gene: 6. The length of the CDR3 is 14 residues. Germline CDR1 and CDR2: SGDLS and YYNGEE. The CDR3 reads CASSTTGASSPLHF. Here the CDR3 DNA reads TGTGCCAGCAGCACGACAGGGGCAAGTTCACCCCTCCACTTT.

The chain couples TRBV3-1 (or the pseudogene TRBV3-2) to TRBJ1-1; 12 nucleotides align to TRBD1. This CDR3 is 16 amino acids long. After removal of 1 base from V and 10 bases from J, the junction contained 10 bases not matched to a gene. Germline V gives CDR1 LGHDT, CDR2 YNNKEL (reference sequence). CDR3 in amino acids: CASSQVPGQGAIVAFF. The CDR3 DNA reads as TGTGCCAGCAGCCAAGTACCGGGACAGGGGGCGATTGTAGCTTTCTTT.

As DNA, the CDR3 is TGTGCCAGCAGCTTACAACAGGGAAACATTCAGTACTTC. Translation gives CASSLQQGNIQYF. This chain joins TRBV7-3 and TRBJ2-4, with D perhaps matching TRBD1 (6 bases). The CDR3 sequence is 13 residues long. The V end lost 2 bases, the J end lost 6 bases, and 8 bases lay between the germline ends. CDR1 and CDR2 (germline): SGHTA, FQGTGA.

This chain links TRBV7-8 with TRBJ1-3; D gene unclear. V lost 4 bases and J lost 3, with 7 bases in between. CDR1 SGHVS and CDR2 FQNEAQ come from the germline V gene. The CDR3 contains 13 residues. The CDR3 is CASSWSLGNTIYF. CDR3 sequence (DNA): TGTGCCAGCAGCTGGAGCCTTGGAAACACCATATATTTT.

V usage is TRBV19 and J usage is TRBJ2-1; 10 nucleotides align to TRBD1. The junction had 4 bases not matched to a gene; V was cut back by 2 bases and J by 6 bases. Germline values: CDR1 LNHDA, CDR2 SQIVND (reference sequence). This CDR3 region has 15 residues. Here the CDR3 DNA reads TGTGCCAGTAGTATACAAGGACAGGGGGGCAATGAGCAGTTCTTC. Protein sequence: CASSIQGQGGNEQFF.

This clone has only one observation. The chain uses TRBV7-9 and TRBJ1-2; TRBD1 matches 9 bases. The CDR3 has 15 residues. Germline V gives CDR1 SEHNR, CDR2 FQNEAQ (reference sequence). V dropped 3 bases and J dropped 8; count of bases not matched to a gene: 10. Here the CDR3 DNA reads TGTGCCAGCAGCTTTCTGGGACAGGGAGGAGAGGGCTACACCTTC. This codes for CASSFLGQGGEGYTF. Looking up the rest from reference TRBV7-9 and TRBJ1-2 gives the full variable domain: DTGVSQNPRHKITKRGQNVTFRCDPISEHNRLYWYRQTLGQGPEFLTYFQNEAQLEKSRLLSDRFSAERPKGSFSTLEIQRTEQGDSAMYLCASSFLGQGGEGYTFGSGTRLTVV.

The chain is built from TRBV5-1 and TRBJ2-7; the D gene is possibly TRBD2 (6 bases). CDR1 and CDR2 from the germline V gene are SGHRS and YFSETQ. V was trimmed by 2 bases and J by 6 bases, leaving 15 bases between them. There are 14 residues in the CDR3. DNA of the CDR3: TGCGCCAGCAGCTTCGGGAGAGGTTGGGTCGAGCAGTACTTC. Translated, it gives CASSFGRGWVEQYF.

The DNA for the CDR3 is TGTGCCATCAGTGAGAGAAATAGAGGACATAGCTACACCTTC. It is translated as CAISERNRGHSYTF. J is TRBJ1-2 and V is TRBV10-3; D is possibly TRBD1 (5 bases). V lost 2 bases to trimming and J lost 9 bases, with 16 bases between them. This CDR3 region has 14 residues. The V gene's germline CDR1 is ENHRY and CDR2 SYGVKD.

This clone has more than one count but fewer than ten. This CDR3 reads CASSYSRTDGQETQYF. CDR3 DNA: TGTGCCAGCAGTTACTCGAGGACTGACGGCCAAGAGACCCAGTACTTC. The chain combines TRBV6-5 with TRBJ2-5, with D perhaps TRBD2 (5 bases). The germline V and J ends were trimmed by 0 bases and 1 base, with 12 bases remaining between them. Germline V gives CDR1 MNHEY, CDR2 SVGAGI. The CDR3 is made up of 16 amino acids.

This rearrangement joins TRBV18 to TRBJ1-2, with 8 bases fitting TRBD1. V lost 6 bases, J lost 2 bases, and 8 bases stayed unmatched. CDR3 length: 15 residues. The germline gives CDR1 KGHSH, CDR2 LQKENI. CDR3 in DNA: TGTGCCAGCTCCCCGTCTAGACAGGGGAACTATGGCTACACCTTC. Its translation: CASSPSRQGNYGYTF.

This chain connects TRBV3-1 (or the pseudogene TRBV3-2) to TRBJ1-3; TRBD1 aligns across 11 bases. V lost 4 bases to trimming and J lost 4 bases; unmatched junction nucleotides: 6. The CDR3 spans 16 residues. Germline V CDR1 and CDR2: LGHDT, YNNKEL (reference sequence). The CDR3 is CASSPRDRGLGNTIYF. The CDR3 DNA sequence: TGTGCCAGCAGCCCCCGGGACAGGGGGTTAGGAAACACCATATATTTT.

The CDR3: CAWRGGRKDGYTF. In DNA, the CDR3 is TGTGCCTGGAGAGGCGGGCGCAAAGATGGCTACACCTTC. This chain uses TRBV30 with TRBJ1-2, with no clear D. V was cut by 3 bases and J by 6 bases, with 14 bases left in between. CDR3 length equals 13 residues. CDR1 is GTSNPN, CDR2 SVGIG, per germline (reference sequence).

This rearrangement joins TRBV27 to TRBJ1-6; D is possibly TRBD1 (6 bases). This CDR3 has 15 amino acids. V was cut by 3 bases and J by 6 bases, with 12 bases left in between. From germline, CDR1 is MNHEY and CDR2 SMNVEV (reference sequence). CDR3 in amino acids: CASSFQQGRNSPLHF. The CDR3 DNA follows: TGTGCCAGCAGTTTCCAACAGGGTCGTAATTCACCCCTCCACTTT.

The chain employs TRBV7-8 and TRBJ2-3, with 11 positions matching TRBD2. Per germline, CDR1 SGHVS and CDR2 FQNEAQ. V gave up 0 bases and J gave up 4 bases; unmatched junction bases: 3. The CDR3 consists of 16 residues. The CDR3 loop reads CASSLARLAGSDTQYF. CDR3 DNA sequence: TGTGCCAGCAGCTTAGCCAGACTAGCGGGATCAGATACGCAGTATTTT.

The rearrangement uses TRBV6-5 and TRBJ1-2; TRBD1 agrees at 8 bases. The trim removed 10 bases at V and 7 bases at J, leaving 11 bases unmatched. Germline-derived CDR1 and CDR2 are MNHEY and SVGAGI. The CDR3 runs 13 residues. CDR3 sequence (DNA): TGTGCCATTGGGGCCAGGGGGCTTTTTGGCTACACCTTC. This translates into CAIGARGLFGYTF.

This chain connects TRBV15 to TRBJ1-1; D call uncertain. The CDR3 has 15 residues. Deletions cut 1 base from V and 1 base from J, with 10 bases between. Looked up from germline, CDR1 is LNHNV and CDR2 is YYDKDF (reference sequence). The DNA of the CDR3 is TGTGCCACCAGCAGAGTCATACCAGAGAACACTGAAGCTTTCTTT. Translation gives CATSRVIPENTEAFF.

V and J are TRBV19 and TRBJ2-4, with a weak D call TRBD1 (6 bases). This CDR3 spans 17 amino acids. Germline V gene lookup returns CDR1 LNHDA and CDR2 SQIVND (reference sequence). V lost 5 bases to trimming and J lost 0 bases, with 17 bases between them. DNA of the CDR3: TGTGCCAGTAGTTCCACAGGGACCGGAATAGCCAAAAACATTCAGTACTTC. This translates into CASSSTGTGIAKNIQYF.

The count of this clone is one. The CDR3 protein is CASSLARLAGSEQYF. In DNA, the CDR3 is TGTGCCAGCAGCTTAGCGCGGTTAGCGGGGAGCGAGCAGTACTTC. The gene calls are TRBV7-9 and TRBJ2-7; TRBD2 aligns across 8 bases. Trimming cost V 0 bases and J 6 bases; bases outside gene matches: 7. The CDR3 is 15 amino acids. In germline, CDR1 is SEHNR, CDR2 FQNEAQ (reference sequence).

The chain recombines TRBV7-8 with TRBJ2-1, with 7 bases aligning to TRBD2. With V trimmed by 1 base and J by 2 bases, 5 bases remained unmatched. The CDR3 sequence is 16 residues long. CDR1 is SGHVS, CDR2 FQNEAQ, per germline. This CDR3 is CASSLDQGLPYNEQFF. The CDR3 nucleotides are TGTGCCAGCAGCTTAGACCAGGGACTACCCTACAATGAGCAGTTCTTC.

J is TRBJ1-5 and V is TRBV29-1, with 9 bases lining up with TRBD1. Trimming cost V 4 bases and J 4 bases; bases outside gene matches: 2. CDR1 and CDR2 (germline): SQVTM, ANQGSEA. The CDR3 runs to 13 residues. This chain's CDR3 is CSVGQGGNQPQHF. The CDR3 DNA reads as TGCAGCGTTGGACAGGGGGGAAATCAGCCCCAGCATTTT. The variable domain in full, completed from reference TRBV29-1 and TRBJ1-5, reads SAVISQKPSRDICQRGTSLTIQCQVDSQVTMMFWYRQQPGQSLTLIATANQGSEATYESGFVIDKFPISRPNLTFSTLTVSNMSPEDSSIYLCSVGQGGNQPQHFGDGTRLSIL.

V usage is TRBV28 and J usage is TRBJ2-5; no firm D call. This CDR3 comprises 12 residues. The V end lost 4 bases, the J end lost 6 bases, and 9 bases lay between the germline ends. Germline V gene data show CDR1 as MDHEN and CDR2 as SYDVKM. This CDR3 reads CASSSPLQTQYF. CDR3 nucleotides: TGTGCCAGCAGTTCCCCTCTACAGACCCAGTACTTC.

This chain joins TRBV5-1 and TRBJ1-5; D is unclear. Between the trimmed V and J ends, which lost 8 bases and 6 bases, there was a span of 15 bases. This CDR3 is 13 amino acids long. CDR1 and CDR2 (germline): SGHRS, YFSETQ. The CDR3 nucleotides are TGCGCCAGTACCGAGGGAAGTGGTCAGCCCCAGCATTTT. Amino acid sequence: CASTEGSGQPQHF.